This T cell receptor beta chain is drawn from a study of shared clonotypes between healthy human individuals. Remarks on this clone: Its antigen is unidentified.

CCR7-negative CD45RA+ TemRA cells were combined with CD45RO+ cells to form CD8 memory. Looked up from germline, CDR1 is MNHEY and CDR2 is SMNVEV (reference sequence). The V gene end was trimmed by 6 bases and the J gene end by 3 bases; junction bases not matched to a gene: 5. The CDR3 extends over 14 amino acids. The genomic DNA of each subset was split evenly across several immunoSEQ plates. The sorted-subset replicate PCRs were given around 200 ng DNA, which is tens of thousands of T cell genomes. TCRdb's copy holds only in-frame clones and misses some; the assay was immunoSEQ multiplex PCR. Of about 380,000 clones listed, around 96% are singletons. Study-wide results and caveats: Researchers sampled only blood; tissue repertoires likely differ.

The chain links TRBV27 to TRBJ1-5, with 7 positions matching TRBD1. Source material: memory CD8+ T cells sorted from blood. Subset noted: CD45RO+ cells pooled with CCR7-negative TemRA cells. This receptor was obtained from a young man in good health. The CDR3 here is CASSRGQVNQPQHF. In DNA form, the CDR3 reads TGTGCCAGCAGCCGAGGACAGGTCAATCAGCCCCAGCATTTT.